The source of this TCR beta chain is a study of blood T cells in healthy people across ages. Background on the study: Roughly one uniquely barcoded beta molecule per two T cells was captured.

Germline V gene data show CDR1 as MDHEN and CDR2 as SYDVKM. The CDR3 totals 15 residues. V gave up 2 bases and J gave up 2 bases; unmatched junction bases: 3. Regarding the study as a whole: The long-lived group displayed more naive CD4+ cells, plus higher diversity, than the aged donors did.

Donors gave roughly 9.1 milliliters of peripheral blood apiece. Per sample, extraction of total RNA gave at least 5 micrograms in every case. A sample-barcoded 5' primer and a J-beta primer mix were used in a second PCR of roughly 7 to 12 cycles. TCRdb used MiXCR to reprocess the 5' RACE reads, holding one entry per CDR3 protein. The sample has 1.4 million or so distinct CDR3 sequences, around 40% seen once. With respect to this clonotype: As yet, its antigen is unknown.

Sequencing was carried out using blood. This TCR was recovered from a woman aged 18 to 35 in good health. This sequence joins TRBV28 and TRBJ2-5; 9 bases fit TRBD1. Written as DNA, the CDR3 is TGTGCCAGCAGTTTACGGGACAGGGATCAAGAGACCCAGTACTTC. Translated, it gives CASSLRDRDQETQYF.